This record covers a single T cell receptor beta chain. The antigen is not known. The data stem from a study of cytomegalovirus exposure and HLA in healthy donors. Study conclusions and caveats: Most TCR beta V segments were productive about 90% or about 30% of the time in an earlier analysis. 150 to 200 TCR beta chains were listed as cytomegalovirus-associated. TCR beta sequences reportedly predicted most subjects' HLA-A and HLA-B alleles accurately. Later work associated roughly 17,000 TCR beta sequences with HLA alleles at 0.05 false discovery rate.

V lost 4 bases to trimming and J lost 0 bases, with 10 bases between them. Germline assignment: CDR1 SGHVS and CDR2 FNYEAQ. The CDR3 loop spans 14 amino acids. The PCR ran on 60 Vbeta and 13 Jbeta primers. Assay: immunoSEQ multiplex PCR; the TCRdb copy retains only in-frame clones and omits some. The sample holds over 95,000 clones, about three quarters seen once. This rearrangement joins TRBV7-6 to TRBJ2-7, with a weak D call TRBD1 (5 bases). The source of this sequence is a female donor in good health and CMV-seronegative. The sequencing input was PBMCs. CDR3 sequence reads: CASSSPDSSYEQYF. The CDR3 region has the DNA TGTGCCAGCAGCTCACCAGACAGCTCCTACGAGCAGTACTTC.